The 20 T cell receptor beta chains below all came from one sample that was sequenced in a study of blood T cell repertoires in COVID-19 (dated by TCRdb to 2018 to 2021). The library was obtained by the immunoSEQ multiplex PCR assay. Drawn from immuneACCESS, this table holds only the in-frame rearrangements with V and J called that TCRdb kept. Clones are partly lost; checked studies trace under half to an unresolved V gene and leave the rest unexplained. Here the sample has over 200,000 clones; 75% to 85% occur a single time. The ten largest clones capture around 1.3% of the sample. Sequencing was performed on peripheral blood. The receptors derive from a woman aged 25-40 years with COVID-19, enrolled during active disease.

This rearrangement joins TRBV7-9 to TRBJ1-4; TRBD1 matches at 7 bases. CDR3 length: 15 residues. Losses at the gene ends were 3 bases for V and 3 bases for J; bases not matched to a gene: 4. Germline V gene lookup returns CDR1 SEHNR and CDR2 FQNEAQ (reference sequence). The CDR3, as DNA: TGTGCCAGCAGCTTGGAGGGGGCTTCTAATGAAAAACTGTTTTTT. It encodes CASSLEGASNEKLFF. Looking up the rest from reference TRBV7-9 and TRBJ1-4 gives the full variable domain: DTGVSQNPRHKITKRGQNVTFRCDPISEHNRLYWYRQTLGQGPEFLTYFQNEAQLEKSRLLSDRFSAERPKGSFSTLEIQRTEQGDSAMYLCASSLEGASNEKLFFGSGTQLSVL.

CDR3 in amino acids: CASRASGGEYEKLFF. CDR3 DNA sequence: TGTGCCAGCAGGGCCTCAGGGGGCGAGTATGAAAAACTGTTTTTT. The rearrangement links TRBV5-6 to TRBJ1-4; TRBD1 agrees at 8 bases. Trimming cost V 5 bases and J 6 bases; bases outside gene matches: 9. Germline V gene sequence: CDR1 SGHDT, CDR2 YYEEEE. The CDR3 is made up of 15 amino acids.

The chain couples TRBV2 to TRBJ2-2; 14 nucleotides agree with TRBD2. Germline V gene data show CDR1 as SNHLY and CDR2 as FYNNEI. The CDR3 is made up of 19 amino acids. Germline trimming cut 6 bases from V and 2 bases from J; bases unmatched to any gene: 11. CDR3 amino acids: CASRLLGTSGSGNTGELFF. CDR3 nucleotide sequence: TGTGCCAGCAGACTCCTGGGGACTAGCGGGAGTGGAAACACCGGGGAGCTGTTTTTT. Full variable domain (outside the CDR3, taken from reference TRBV2 and TRBJ2-2): EPEVTQTPSHQVTQMGQEVILRCVPISNHLYFYWYRQILGQKVEFLVSFYNNEISEKSEIFDDQFSVERPDGSNFTLKIRSTKLEDSAMYFCASRLLGTSGSGNTGELFFGEGSRLTVL.

The rearrangement links TRBV7-2 to TRBJ1-3; the D is unclear. Germline CDR1 SGHTA, CDR2 FQGNSA. The ends were cut back, 5 bases at V and 0 bases at J, with 11 bases in the middle. This CDR3 has 15 residues. DNA for the CDR3: TGTGCCAGCAGCCTAATAATGAGCTCTGGAAACACCATATATTTT. Residues: CASSLIMSSGNTIYF.

This clone appeared a single time. V is TRBV5-6 and J is TRBJ1-1; perhaps TRBD1 as D (5 bases). The germline CDR1 and CDR2 sequences are SGHDT and YYEEEE. V was cut by 4 bases and J by 6 bases, with 19 bases left in between. CDR3 length: 15 amino acids. This CDR3 is CASSLGRGWSAEAFF. CDR3 bases: TGTGCCAGCAGCCTGGGAAGGGGCTGGAGTGCTGAAGCTTTCTTT. Combining the CDR3 with reference TRBV5-6 and TRBJ1-1 gives the whole variable domain DAGVTQSPTHLIKTRGQQVTLRCSPKSGHDTVSWYQQALGQGPQFIFQYYEEEERQRGNFPDRFSGHQFPNYSSELNVNALLLGDSALYLCASSLGRGWSAEAFFGQGTRLTVV.

This clone was detected only once. V and J are TRBV15 and TRBJ1-5; unclear D gene. Trimming took 1 base from V and 5 from J, leaving 3 bases between them. Germline V gives CDR1 LNHNV, CDR2 YYDKDF (reference sequence). This CDR3 region has 12 residues. DNA for the CDR3: TGTGCCACCAGCAGAGCTGATCAGCCCCAGCATTTT. Its protein is CATSRADQPQHF.

This clone has only one observation. The chain links TRBV9 to TRBJ1-5; D possibly corresponds to TRBD1 (5 bases). V was pared by 4 bases and J by 0 bases, with 11 bases between. Per the germline V gene, CDR1 is SGDLS and CDR2 is YYNGEE. The length of the CDR3 is 15 residues. The CDR3 DNA reads TGTGCCAGCAGCAAGGGGCAGAATAGCAATCAGCCCCAGCATTTT. It is translated as CASSKGQNSNQPQHF.

The rearrangement uses TRBV5-1 and TRBJ2-1; 7 nucleotides align to TRBD1. Losses at the gene ends were 4 bases for V and 0 bases for J; bases not matched to a gene: 7. CDR3 length equals 16 residues. Germline CDR1 and CDR2: SGHRS and YFSETQ. In DNA, the CDR3 is TGCGCCAGCAGCAAAGGACAGGTCAGCTCCTACAATGAGCAGTTCTTC. As protein: CASSKGQVSSYNEQFF.

The V and J genes are TRBV7-9 and TRBJ2-6, with D maybe TRBD1 (5 bases). Germline CDR1 and CDR2: SEHNR and FQNEAQ (reference sequence). The ends were cut back, 5 bases at V and 0 bases at J, with 17 bases in the middle. The length of the CDR3 is 18 residues. CDR3 sequence (DNA): TGTGCCAGCAGCCGTAGTCGGACAACTACCTCTGGGGCCAACGTCCTGACTTTC. It codes for CASSRSRTTTSGANVLTF.

The chain combines TRBV11-2 with TRBJ1-1, with TRBD1 matching over 7 bases. With 5 bases clipped from V and 4 bases from J, the junction kept 19 bases outside the gene matches. Germline V gene data show CDR1 as SGHAT and CDR2 as FQNNGV. The CDR3 contains 18 residues. The CDR3 DNA reads as TGTGCCAGCAGCGTTAGGGGCCCCGGGAGGGGGCTGGTCACTGAAGCTTTCTTT. Translated, it gives CASSVRGPGRGLVTEAFF.

The table lists this clone with a count of one. The chain combines TRBV29-1 with TRBJ1-2; TRBD1 might be the D (6 bases). CDR3 size: 13 residues. The V gene lost 4 bases and the J gene lost 4 bases, with 13 bases spanning the gap. Germline V lookup: CDR1 SQVTM, CDR2 ANQGSEA. The CDR3 loop reads CSVGTAPSYGYTF. The CDR3 coding sequence is TGCAGCGTTGGGACAGCTCCCAGCTATGGCTACACCTTC.

The gene calls are TRBV6-1 and TRBJ2-2; a weak D match, TRBD1 (6 bases). V lost 1 base, J lost 7 bases, and 13 bases lay in between. Germline values: CDR1 MNHNS, CDR2 SASEGT. CDR3 length: 15 residues. The CDR3 spells CASSEVQGRGGELFF. CDR3 nucleotides: TGTGCCAGCAGTGAAGTTCAGGGGCGAGGCGGGGAGCTGTTTTTT.

V and J are TRBV15 and TRBJ2-3; 13 bases are shared with TRBD2. The V gene end was trimmed by 3 bases and the J gene end by 4 bases; junction bases not matched to a gene: 7. The CDR3 extends over 17 amino acids. The germline CDR1 and CDR2 sequences are LNHNV and YYDKDF (reference sequence). Here the CDR3 DNA reads TGTGCCACCAGCAGGGGGACTAGCGGGGTTGGTGCAGATACGCAGTATTTT. This translates into CATSRGTSGVGADTQYF.

The chain recombines TRBV19 with TRBJ2-7; TRBD2 might be the D (6 bases). Trimming left V 8 bases short and J 1 base short, with 12 bases between. The CDR3 runs 13 residues. Germline lookup yields CDR1 LNHDA and CDR2 SQIVND (reference sequence). CDR3 amino acids: CASGLANSYEQYF. DNA for the CDR3: TGTGCCAGTGGCCTAGCGAATTCCTACGAGCAGTACTTC.

The chain is built from TRBV5-8 and TRBJ2-5; 7 nucleotides align to TRBD2. The CDR3 covers 13 residues. Germline CDR1 SGHTS, CDR2 YDEGEE. The ends lost 4 bases at V and 4 bases at J; junction bases unmatched: 4. The CDR3 here is CASSPGGLETQYF. The CDR3 DNA follows: TGTGCCAGCAGCCCGGGGGGATTAGAGACCCAGTACTTC.

The V call is TRBV7-9, the J call TRBJ2-3, with 7 bases matching TRBD2. Germline assignment: CDR1 SEHNR and CDR2 FQNEAQ (reference sequence). The CDR3 runs to 14 residues. The J segment lost 4 bases and the V segment lost 11 bases, leaving 12 bases of the junction unmatched. The CDR3 reads CAGTPSGKADTQYF. CDR3 DNA sequence: TGTGCCGGTACCCCGAGCGGGAAGGCAGATACGCAGTATTTT.

The chain is built from TRBV19 and TRBJ1-5; 8 bases are shared with TRBD1. The J segment lost 7 bases and the V segment lost 6 bases, leaving 14 bases of the junction unmatched. This CDR3 is 16 amino acids long. Per germline, CDR1 LNHDA and CDR2 SQIVND (reference sequence). CDR3 amino acids: CASRLLDAGGGQPQHF. The CDR3 nucleotides read TGTGCCAGTAGACTACTCGACGCAGGGGGCGGACAGCCCCAGCATTTT.

As for this clone: Germline is not matched at one junction end, which may reflect a read error. The chain employs TRBV28 and TRBJ1-4; the D is unclear. Per germline, CDR1 MDHEN and CDR2 SYDVKM. This CDR3 region has 16 residues. The CDR3 protein is CASSPSPPANYDKLFF. CDR3 in DNA: TGTGCCAGCAGTCCGTCCCCGCCAGCAAACTATGACAAACTGTTTTTT.

V and J are TRBV27 and TRBJ2-1; 7 bases are shared with TRBD2. CDR1 and CDR2 (germline): MNHEY, SMNVEV (reference sequence). V was pared by 1 base and J by 6 bases, with 12 bases of the junction left unmatched. The CDR3 has 17 amino acids. The CDR3 DNA follows: TGTGCCAGCAGTTTATACCCCGCGGGAGCAATTGGCAATGAGCAGTTCTTC. It specifies CASSLYPAGAIGNEQFF.

The gene calls are TRBV28 and TRBJ1-2, with 8 bases fitting TRBD1. Germline-derived CDR1 and CDR2 are MDHEN and SYDVKM. The length of the CDR3 is 13 residues. Trimming removed 1 base from V and 8 bases from J; junction bases left unmatched: 3. The CDR3 here is CASSLSAGGGYTF. Written as DNA, the CDR3 is TGTGCCAGCAGTTTATCGGCAGGGGGCGGCTACACCTTC.